This TCR beta chain was identified during a study of T cell repertoires in cytomegalovirus infection. Turning to the study itself: Recently described HLA-C-restricted plus well-studied HLA-B-restricted CMV epitopes were used. Indications came from public TCR beta signatures; they pointed to CMV infection and to a matching HLA type.

V was clipped by 6 bases and J by 5 bases, with 10 bases between them. This CDR3 contains 12 residues. Germline values: CDR1 SGHAT, CDR2 FQDESV (reference sequence). Study-wide results and caveats: Clonotypes of TCR beta that were HLA-C-restricted and CMV-specific dominated the ex vivo response.

Worth noting for this clonotype: Its antigen is as yet unknown.

TCRdb used MiXCR to reprocess the reads, holding one entry per CDR3 protein. The table records about 770,000 distinct CDR3 sequences, 29% of them present only once. The clonotype originates from a human donor in good health (CMV status not recorded). Some clones in this sample may be carry-over from other donors' samples. Specimen: cultured CD8+ T cells from PBMCs, collected from culture after CMV antigen stimulation. The chain joins TRBV11-1 to TRBJ2-5, with D unresolved. This CDR3 is CASRPERETQYF. The DNA of the CDR3 is TGTGCCAGCAGGCCCGAAAGGGAGACCCAGTACTTC.